Included here is one T cell receptor beta chain sequence, with context. No antigen is known for it. This specimen belongs to a study of cytomegalovirus exposure and HLA in healthy donors. Study findings and constraints: The study put 150 or so TCR beta chains on its list as cytomegalovirus-associated.

This PCR relied on a set of 60 Vbeta primers and 13 Jbeta primers. Produced via immunoSEQ multiplex PCR; TCRdb's table is partial and in-frame only. Among some 110,000 clones listed, about 81% were seen once. V was clipped by 1 base and J by 1 base, with 11 bases between them. This CDR3 comprises 15 residues. Germline CDR1 is SGHKS and CDR2 is YYEKEE (reference sequence). Sample: PBMCs. The chain recombines TRBV5-5 with TRBJ1-1; D call uncertain. The TCR originated in a woman in her 30s in good health and CMV-seronegative. In DNA form, the CDR3 reads TGTGCCAGCAGCTTGATTATAGGAGGGAACACTGAAGCTTTCTTT. Its translation is CASSLIIGGNTEAFF.